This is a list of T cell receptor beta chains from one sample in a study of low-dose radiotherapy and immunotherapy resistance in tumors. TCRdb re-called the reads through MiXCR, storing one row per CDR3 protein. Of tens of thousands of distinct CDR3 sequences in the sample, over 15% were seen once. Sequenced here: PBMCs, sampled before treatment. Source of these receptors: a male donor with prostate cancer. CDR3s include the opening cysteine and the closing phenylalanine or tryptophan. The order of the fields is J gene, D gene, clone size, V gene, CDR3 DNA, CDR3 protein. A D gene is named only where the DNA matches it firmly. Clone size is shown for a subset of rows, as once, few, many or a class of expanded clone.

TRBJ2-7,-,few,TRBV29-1,TGCAGCGTTGAAGGGGTTCAGGGTGGGGACTCCTACGAGCAGTACTTC,CSVEGVQGGDSYEQYF
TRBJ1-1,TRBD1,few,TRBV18,TGTGCCAGCTCACCACGGGGGCCAGGGGGGATGAGCACTGAAGCTTTCTTT,CASSPRGPGGMSTEAFF
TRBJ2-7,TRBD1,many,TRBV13,TGTGCCAGCAGCTTATTGGACAGGGGGCGGCAGCAGTACTTC,CASSLLDRGRQQYF
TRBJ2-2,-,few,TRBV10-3,-,CAIRTPKLDTGELFFF
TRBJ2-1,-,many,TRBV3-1,TGTGCCAGCAGCTTCGGGACAAACAATGAGCAGTTCTTC,CASSFGTNNEQFF
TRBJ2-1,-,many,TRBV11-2,TGTGCCAGCAGCCCTGTAAGGTTCAGCATGGGGAATGAGCAGTTCTTC,CASSPVRFSMGNEQFF
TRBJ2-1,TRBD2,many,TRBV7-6,TGTGCCAGCAGCCTACGGGGGGGTAGGGTCAATGAGCAGTTCTTC,CASSLRGGRVNEQFF
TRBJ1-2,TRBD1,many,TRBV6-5,TGTGCCAGCAGTTACTCGAGTCAGGGGGATGGCTACACCTTC,CASSYSSQGDGYTF
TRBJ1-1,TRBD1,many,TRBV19,TGTGCCGAGGGAGGGGGCGAGGTGAACACTGAAGCTTTCTTT,CAEGGGEVNTEAFF
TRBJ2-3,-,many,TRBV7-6,TGTGCCAGCAGCTTTTCGTTGGGGGCGAGCACAGATACGCAGTATTTT,CASSFSLGASTDTQYF
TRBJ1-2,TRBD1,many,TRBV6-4,TGTGCCAGCAGTGAGGGACAGGGACGCGGCTATGGCTACACCTTC,CASSEGQGRGYGYTF
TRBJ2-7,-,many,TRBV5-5,TGTGCCAGCAGTCTTGTTAGTAGAACGTACGAGCAGTACTTC,CASSLVSRTYEQYF
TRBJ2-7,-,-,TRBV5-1,TGCGCCAGCGGTTGGAAAAAGCGGATCTACGAGCAGTACTTC,CASGWKKRIYEQYF
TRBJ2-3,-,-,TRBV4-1,TGCGCCAGCAGCCTCGTGGAGGCCGGTTCCACAGATACGCAGTATTTT,CASSLVEAGSTDTQYF
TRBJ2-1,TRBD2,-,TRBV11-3,TGTGCCAGCAGCAGAACTAGCGTAAACAATGAGCAGTTCTTC,CASSRTSVNNEQFF
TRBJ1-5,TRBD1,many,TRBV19,TGTGCCAGTAGAACCGGGACAGGCAACAATCAGCCCCAGCATTTT,CASRTGTGNNQPQHF
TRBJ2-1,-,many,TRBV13,TGTGCCAGCAGCTTAACCCCCACAGGGACGGGCAATGAGCAGTTCTTC,CASSLTPTGTGNEQFF
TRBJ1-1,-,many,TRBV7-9,TGTGCCAGCAGCTTAGTTCGGGGGGCCGCTGAAGCTTTCTTT,CASSLVRGAAEAFF
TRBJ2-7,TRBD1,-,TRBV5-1,TGCGCCAGCAGCGCAGGGACAGGGAGCTACGAGCAGTACTTC,CASSAGTGSYEQYF
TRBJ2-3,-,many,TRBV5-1,TGCGCCAGCAGCTTCCTGGGGGGCCGTCAAGATACGCAGTATTTT,CASSFLGGRQDTQYF
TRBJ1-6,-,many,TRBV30,TGTGCCTGGAGTGTAACGGATTATAATTCACCCCTCCACTTT,CAWSVTDYNSPLHF
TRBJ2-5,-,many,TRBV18,TGTGCCAGCTCACCTGGACTGTACCAAGAGACCCAGTACTTC,CASSPGLYQETQYF
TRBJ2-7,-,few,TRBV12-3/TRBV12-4,TGTGCCAGCAGCCTCAAGTACGAGCAGTACTTC,CASSLKYEQYF
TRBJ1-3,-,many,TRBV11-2,TGTGCCAGCAGCTTAGATCCTACAGCCTACTCTGGAAACACCATATATTTT,CASSLDPTAYSGNTIYF
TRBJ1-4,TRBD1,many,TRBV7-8,TGTGCCAGCAGCTTCCATTGGGACAGGGTGAATGAAAAACTGTTTTTT,CASSFHWDRVNEKLFF
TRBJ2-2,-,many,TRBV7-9,TGTGCCAGCAGCTTCCTGGGGGGCACCGGGGAGCTGTTTTTT,CASSFLGGTGELFF
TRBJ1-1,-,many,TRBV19,TGTGCCAGTAGTAAGGCGGGGAACACTGAAGCTTTCTTT,CASSKAGNTEAFF
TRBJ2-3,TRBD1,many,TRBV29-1,TGCAGCGTTGACCCCGGACAGGCGAACACAGATACGCAGTATTTT,CSVDPGQANTDTQYF
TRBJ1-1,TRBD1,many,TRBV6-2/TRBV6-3,TGTGCCAGCAGTCGACAGGGGAGGGGAAACACTGAAGCTTTCTTT,CASSRQGRGNTEAFF
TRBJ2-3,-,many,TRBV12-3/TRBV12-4,TGTGCCAGCAGTTTACAGTGGGGGGCAACAACAGATACGCAGTATTTT,CASSLQWGATTDTQYF
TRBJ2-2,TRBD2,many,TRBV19,TGTGCCAGTAGACGGACTAGCGGGGGTCCCGGGGAGCTGTTTTTT,CASRRTSGGPGELFF
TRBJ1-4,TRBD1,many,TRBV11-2,TGTGCCAGCAGCGTACTCGGGACAGGGTTTGAAAAACTGTTTTTT,CASSVLGTGFEKLFF
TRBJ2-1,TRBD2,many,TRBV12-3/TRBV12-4,TGTGCCAGCAGTTTAGCGCGTGCGGGGGGGAATGAGCAGTTCTTC,CASSLARAGGNEQFF
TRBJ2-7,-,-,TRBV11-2,TGTGCCAGCAGCCCCGGGGCACACTACGAGCAGTACTTC,CASSPGAHYEQYF
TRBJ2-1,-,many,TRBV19,TGTGCCAGTAGTATTGGGGTGGCCGTTGAGCAGTTCTTC,CASSIGVAVEQFF
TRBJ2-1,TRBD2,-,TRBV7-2,TGTGCCAGCAGCCTCGGGGGAGGACTAGCGGGGGGTGGGGAGCAGTTCTTC,CASSLGGGLAGGGEQFF
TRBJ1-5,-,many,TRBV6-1,TGTGCCAGCAGTGTAGGAAGCAATCAGCCCCAGCATTTT,CASSVGSNQPQHF
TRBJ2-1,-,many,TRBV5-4,TGTGCCAGCAGCCCTGGGGGCAGGGTGCCCAGCAGCTCCTACAATGAGCAGTTCTTC,CASSPGGRVPSSSYNEQFF
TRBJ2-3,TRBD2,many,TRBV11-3,TGTGCCAGCAGCTCCGGACTAGCGGGGGCCCCCGGTACGCAGTATTTT,CASSSGLAGAPGTQYF
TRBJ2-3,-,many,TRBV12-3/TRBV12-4,TGTGCCAGCAGTTTAAAGGCGGACACAGATACGCAGTATTTT,CASSLKADTDTQYF
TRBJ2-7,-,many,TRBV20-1,TGCAGTGCTAGAGAGGATGGGGACGAGCAGTACTTC,CSAREDGDEQYF
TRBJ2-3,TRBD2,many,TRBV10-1,TGCGCCAGCAGTGAGTCGATGGCGGGGGGCACAGATACGCAGTATTTT,CASSESMAGGTDTQYF
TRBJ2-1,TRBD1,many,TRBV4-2,TGTGCCAGCAGCCAGGGGGGACAGGGGGCGCGTGGGCAGTTCTTC,CASSQGGQGARGQFF
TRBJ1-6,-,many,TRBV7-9,TGTGCCAGCAGCCCGACCGGGAATTCACCCCTCCACTTT,CASSPTGNSPLHF
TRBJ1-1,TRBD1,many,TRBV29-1,TGCAGCGTCCGGCGGACAGGGGTGAAGAACACTGAAGCTTTCTTT,CSVRRTGVKNTEAFF
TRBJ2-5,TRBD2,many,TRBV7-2,TGTGCCAGCAGCCGAACTAGCGGGGGGGCTGAGACCCAGTACTTC,CASSRTSGGAETQYF